Each of the 9 T cell receptor beta chains below was sequenced from the same sample in a study of cytomegalovirus exposure and HLA in healthy donors. Both 60 Vbeta primers and 13 Jbeta primers went into the PCR. Profiling relied on immunoSEQ multiplex PCR, and the TCRdb table lists in-frame clones only, not all of them. The sample table sets out more than 100,000 clones. The sequencing input was PBMCs. Receptor source: a man between 40 and 49 years old in good health and CMV-seronegative.

J is TRBJ1-2 and V is TRBV6-1, with a possible D match to TRBD1 (5 bases). The CDR3 covers 13 residues. V gave up 7 bases and J gave up 6 bases, with 15 bases separating them. Germline lookup yields CDR1 MNHNS and CDR2 SASEGT. CDR3 sequence: CASTVQGIDGYTF. As DNA, the CDR3 is TGTGCCAGCACCGTCCAGGGAATTGATGGCTACACCTTC.

The V call is TRBV19, the J call TRBJ2-5; 10 nucleotides match TRBD1. The DNA end is more similar to TRBJ2-7, so the J call may be wrong. The germline V gene has CDR1 LNHDA and CDR2 SQIVND (reference sequence). This CDR3 comprises 15 residues. CDR3 bases: TGTGCCACCAAGAATCAGGGACAGGGGAGCGACGAGCAGTACTTC. It is translated as CATKNQGQGSDEQYF.

The J gene is TRBJ1-2, the V gene TRBV2, with D perhaps TRBD1 (6 bases). The germline V gene encodes CDR1 SNHLY and CDR2 FYNNEI. V lost 6 bases and J 3 bases, leaving 14 bases between the germline ends. This CDR3 comprises 14 residues. In nucleotides, the CDR3 is TGTGCCAGCAGGTTCGGGGGGCTAGACTATGGCTACACCTTC. Its protein is CASRFGGLDYGYTF.

The chain couples TRBV5-1 to TRBJ2-7; possibly TRBD2 for D (6 bases). Germline-derived CDR1 and CDR2 are SGHRS and YFSETQ. V was pared by 3 bases and J by 4 bases, with 17 bases between. This CDR3 has 15 amino acids. CDR3 loop: CASSSLGGISYEQYF. CDR3 DNA sequence: TGCGCCAGCAGCTCGTTAGGCGGGATCTCGTACGAGCAGTACTTC. The complete variable domain, with remaining parts taken from reference TRBV5-1 and TRBJ2-7, reads KAGVTQTPRYLIKTRGQQVTLSCSPISGHRSVSWYQQTPGQGLQFLFEYFSETQRNKGNFPGRFSGRQFSNSRSEMNVSTLELGDSALYLCASSSLGGISYEQYFGPGTRLTVT.

This sequence joins TRBV7-2 and TRBJ1-1; possible D gene TRBD1, 6 bases. V was shortened by 1 base and J by 4 bases, with 10 bases between the two germline ends. The germline gives CDR1 SGHTA, CDR2 FQGNSA. The CDR3 is made up of 14 amino acids. CDR3 DNA: TGTGCCAGCAGCTTAGTAAGGACAGCCACTGAAGCTTTCTTT. Its translation is CASSLVRTATEAFF.

J is TRBJ1-4 and V is TRBV5-1, with a possible D match to TRBD1 (6 bases). The ends were cut back, 5 bases at V and 5 bases at J, with 7 bases in the middle. The CDR3 extends over 12 amino acids. CDR1 and CDR2 from the germline V gene are SGHRS and YFSETQ. The CDR3 loop is CASRQGNEKLFF. The CDR3 DNA reads TGCGCCAGCAGACAGGGCAATGAAAAACTGTTTTTT.

The chain is built from TRBV30 and TRBJ2-7, with D unresolved. Trimming took 2 bases from V and 0 from J, leaving 8 bases between them. The V gene's germline CDR1 is GTSNPN and CDR2 SVGIG (reference sequence). The CDR3 consists of 13 residues. CDR3 DNA sequence: TGTGCCTGGAGTTTAGCTAGCTCCTACGAGCAGTACTTC. Translated: CAWSLASSYEQYF.

A note on this clone: The same CDR3 arises from other DNA sequences in this sample as well. The rearrangement links TRBV7-6 to TRBJ1-2; 7 bases match TRBD1. V lost 4 bases and J lost 8; bases outside the gene matches: 19. CDR1 is SGHVS, CDR2 FNYEAQ, per germline. The CDR3 spans 17 residues. The CDR3 sequence: CASSSHLGSDRVCGYTF. CDR3 DNA: TGTGCCAGCAGCTCTCACCTTGGATCCGACAGGGTTTGCGGCTACACCTTC. Supplemented by reference TRBV7-6 and TRBJ1-2, the full variable domain reads GAGVSQSPRYKVTKRGQDVALRCDPISGHVSLYWYRQALGQGPEFLTYFNYEAQQDKSGLPNDRFSAERPEGSISTLTIQRTEQRDSAMYRCASSSHLGSDRVCGYTFGSGTRLTVV.

This chain connects TRBV19 to TRBJ2-3, with 11 nucleotides matching TRBD2. The germline gives CDR1 LNHDA, CDR2 SQIVND (reference sequence). This CDR3 spans 20 amino acids. Germline trimming cut 5 bases from V and 2 bases from J; bases unmatched to any gene: 18. As DNA, the CDR3 is TGTGCCAGTAGTCTACGGCCCTTAGCGGGAGGGCCCCCACACACAGATACGCAGTATTTT. Its protein is CASSLRPLAGGPPHTDTQYF.